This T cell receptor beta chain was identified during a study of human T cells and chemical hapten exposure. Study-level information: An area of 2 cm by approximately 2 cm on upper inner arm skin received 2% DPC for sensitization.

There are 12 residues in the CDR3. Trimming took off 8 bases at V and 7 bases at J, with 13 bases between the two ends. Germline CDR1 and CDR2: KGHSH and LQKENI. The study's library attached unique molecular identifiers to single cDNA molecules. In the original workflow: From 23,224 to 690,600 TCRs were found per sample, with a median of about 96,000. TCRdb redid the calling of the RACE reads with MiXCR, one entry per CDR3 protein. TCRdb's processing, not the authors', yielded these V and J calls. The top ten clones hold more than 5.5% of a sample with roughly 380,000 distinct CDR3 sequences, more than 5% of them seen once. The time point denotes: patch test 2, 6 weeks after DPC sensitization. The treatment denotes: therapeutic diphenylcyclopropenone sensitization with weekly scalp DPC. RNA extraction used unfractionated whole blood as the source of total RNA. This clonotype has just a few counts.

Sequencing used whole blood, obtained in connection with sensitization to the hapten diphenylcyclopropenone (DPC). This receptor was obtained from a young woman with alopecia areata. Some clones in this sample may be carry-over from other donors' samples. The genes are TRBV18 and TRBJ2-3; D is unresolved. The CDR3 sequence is CASRGPTHTQYF. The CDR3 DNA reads TGTGCCAGCCGTGGTCCCACCCATACGCAGTATTTT.